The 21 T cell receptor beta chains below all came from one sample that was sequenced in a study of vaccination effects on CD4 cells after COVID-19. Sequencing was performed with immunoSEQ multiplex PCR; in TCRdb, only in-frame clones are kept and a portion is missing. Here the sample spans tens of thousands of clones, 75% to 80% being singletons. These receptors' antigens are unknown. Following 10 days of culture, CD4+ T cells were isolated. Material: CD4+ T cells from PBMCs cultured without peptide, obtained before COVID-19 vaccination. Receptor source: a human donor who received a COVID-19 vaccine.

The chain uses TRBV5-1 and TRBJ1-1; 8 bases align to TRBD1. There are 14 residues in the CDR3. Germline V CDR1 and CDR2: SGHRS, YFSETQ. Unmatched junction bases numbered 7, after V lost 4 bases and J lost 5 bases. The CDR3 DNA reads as TGCGCCAGCAGCCAACAGGGGGAGAGGACTGAAGCTTTCTTT. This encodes CASSQQGERTEAFF.

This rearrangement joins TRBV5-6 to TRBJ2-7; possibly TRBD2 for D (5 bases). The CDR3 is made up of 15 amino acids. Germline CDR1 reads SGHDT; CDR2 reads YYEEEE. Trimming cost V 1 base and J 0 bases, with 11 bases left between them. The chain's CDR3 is CASSLFDGDSYEQYV. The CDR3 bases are TGTGCCAGCAGCTTGTTTGACGGGGACTCCTACGAGCAGTACGTC.

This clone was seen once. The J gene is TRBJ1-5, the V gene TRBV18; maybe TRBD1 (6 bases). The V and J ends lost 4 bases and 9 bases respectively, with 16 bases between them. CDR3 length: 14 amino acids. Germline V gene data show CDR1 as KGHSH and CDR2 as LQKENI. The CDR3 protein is CASSRNRDESPQHF. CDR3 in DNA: TGTGCCAGCTCACGTAACAGGGATGAATCGCCCCAGCATTTT.

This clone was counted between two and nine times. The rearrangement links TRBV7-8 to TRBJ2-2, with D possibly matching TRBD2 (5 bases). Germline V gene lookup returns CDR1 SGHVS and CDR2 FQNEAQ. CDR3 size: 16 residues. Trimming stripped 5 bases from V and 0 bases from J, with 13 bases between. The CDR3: CASSLLPGSNTGELFF. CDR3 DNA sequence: TGTGCCAGCAGCCTTCTCCCGGGGTCGAACACCGGGGAGCTGTTTTTT. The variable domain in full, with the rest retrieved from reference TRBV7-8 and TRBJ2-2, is GAGVSQSPRYKVAKRGQDVALRCDPISGHVSLFWYQQALGQGPEFLTYFQNEAQLDKSGLPSDRFFAERPEGSVSTLKIQRTQQEDSAVYLCASSLLPGSNTGELFFGEGSRLTVL.

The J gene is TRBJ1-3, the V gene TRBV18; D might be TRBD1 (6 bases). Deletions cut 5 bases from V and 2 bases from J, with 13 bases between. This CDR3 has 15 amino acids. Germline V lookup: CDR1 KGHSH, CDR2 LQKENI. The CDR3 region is CASSIQGAPGNTIYF. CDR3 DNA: TGTGCCAGCTCAATACAGGGAGCGCCTGGAAACACCATATATTTT.

The CDR3 DNA is TGTGCCAGCAGCGGGGACGTGGGGCCCCAGCATTTT. This encodes CASSGDVGPQHF. The V and J genes are TRBV7-2 and TRBJ1-5; D perhaps matches TRBD1 (5 bases). Trimming shortened V by 5 bases and J by 9 bases, and 11 bases separated the two germline ends. The CDR3 runs 12 residues. CDR1 SGHTA and CDR2 FQGNSA come from the germline V gene.

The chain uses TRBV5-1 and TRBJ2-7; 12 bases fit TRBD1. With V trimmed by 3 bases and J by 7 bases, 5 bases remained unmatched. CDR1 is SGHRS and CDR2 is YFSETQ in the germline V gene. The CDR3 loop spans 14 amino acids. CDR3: CASSWGQGAREQYV. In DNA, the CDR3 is TGCGCCAGCAGCTGGGGACAGGGGGCAAGAGAGCAGTACGTC.

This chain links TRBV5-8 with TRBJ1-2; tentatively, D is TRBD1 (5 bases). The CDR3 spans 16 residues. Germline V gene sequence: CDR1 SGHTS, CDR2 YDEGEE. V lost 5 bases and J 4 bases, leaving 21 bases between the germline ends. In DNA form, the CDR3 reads TGTGCCAGCAGACCGACGTTCTCGGGGCGCGCCTATGGCTACACCTTC. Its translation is CASRPTFSGRAYGYTF.

The CDR3 loop reads CAWSSGGRETQYF. The DNA for the CDR3 is TGTGCCTGGAGTTCTGGGGGCCGGGAGACCCAGTACTTC. The chain recombines TRBV30 with TRBJ2-5; weak D call: TRBD1 (6 bases). Per the germline V gene, CDR1 is GTSNPN and CDR2 is SVGIG (reference sequence). Trimming pared 2 bases from V and 5 bases from J, leaving 12 bases between. The CDR3 loop spans 13 amino acids.

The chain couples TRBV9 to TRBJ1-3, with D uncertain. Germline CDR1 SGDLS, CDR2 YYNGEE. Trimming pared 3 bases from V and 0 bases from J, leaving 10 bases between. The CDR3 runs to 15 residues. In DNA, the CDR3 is TGTGCCAGCAGCGCGGACGTTTTCTCTGGAAACACCATATATTTT. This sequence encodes CASSADVFSGNTIYF.

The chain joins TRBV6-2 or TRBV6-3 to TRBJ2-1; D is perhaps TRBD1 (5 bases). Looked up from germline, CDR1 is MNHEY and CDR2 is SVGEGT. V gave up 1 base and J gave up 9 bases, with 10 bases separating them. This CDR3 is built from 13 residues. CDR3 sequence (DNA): TGTGCCAGCAGTTACTTCCCAGGGCGTGAGCAGTTCTTC. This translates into CASSYFPGREQFF.

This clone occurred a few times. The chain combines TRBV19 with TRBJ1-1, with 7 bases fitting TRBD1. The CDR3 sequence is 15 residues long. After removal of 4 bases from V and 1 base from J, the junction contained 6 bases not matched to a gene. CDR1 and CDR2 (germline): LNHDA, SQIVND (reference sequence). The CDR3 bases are TGTGCCAGTAGTAGCCATGGGACAGCGAACACTGAAGCTTTCTTT. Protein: CASSSHGTANTEAFF.

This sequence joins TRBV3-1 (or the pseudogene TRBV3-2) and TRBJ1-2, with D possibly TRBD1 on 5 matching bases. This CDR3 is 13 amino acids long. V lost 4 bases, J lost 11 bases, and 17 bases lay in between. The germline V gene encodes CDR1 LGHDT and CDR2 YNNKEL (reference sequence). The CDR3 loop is CASSPWGTLRYTF. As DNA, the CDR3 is TGTGCCAGCAGCCCCTGGGGGACCTTACGGTACACCTTC.

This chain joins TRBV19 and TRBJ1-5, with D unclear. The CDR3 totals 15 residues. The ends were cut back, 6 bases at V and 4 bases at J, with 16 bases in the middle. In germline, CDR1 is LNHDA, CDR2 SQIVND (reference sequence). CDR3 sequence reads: CASRQDTAWNQPQHF. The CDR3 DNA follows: TGTGCCAGTAGGCAGGATACCGCGTGGAATCAGCCCCAGCATTTT.

The CDR3 loop reads CASSLVNTGELFF. The CDR3 bases are TGTGCCAGTAGTCTAGTGAACACCGGGGAGCTGTTTTTT. This sequence joins TRBV19 and TRBJ2-2; no definite D call. The CDR3 covers 13 residues. The ends were cut back, 5 bases at V and 1 base at J, with 5 bases in the middle. CDR1 is LNHDA and CDR2 is SQIVND in the germline V gene (reference sequence).

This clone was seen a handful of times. In DNA form, the CDR3 reads TGTGCCAGCAGCGTAGCAGGGTTAAACACTGAAGCTTTCTTT. It yields the protein CASSVAGLNTEAFF. This chain connects TRBV9 to TRBJ1-1, with D perhaps TRBD1 (5 bases). This CDR3 comprises 14 residues. The V and J ends lost 0 bases and 2 bases respectively, with 8 bases between them. CDR1 SGDLS and CDR2 YYNGEE come from the germline V gene.

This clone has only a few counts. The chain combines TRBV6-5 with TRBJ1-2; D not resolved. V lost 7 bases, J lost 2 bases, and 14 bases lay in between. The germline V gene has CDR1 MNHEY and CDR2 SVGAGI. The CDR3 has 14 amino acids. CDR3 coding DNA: TGTGCCAGCAAGGTGGCCGGAAAAAACTATGGCTACACCTTC. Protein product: CASKVAGKNYGYTF.

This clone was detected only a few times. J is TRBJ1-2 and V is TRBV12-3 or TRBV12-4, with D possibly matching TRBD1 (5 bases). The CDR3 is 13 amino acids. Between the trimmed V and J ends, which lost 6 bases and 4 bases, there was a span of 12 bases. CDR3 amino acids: CASSLRAGYGYTF. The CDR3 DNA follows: TGTGCCAGCAGCCTCAGGGCCGGCTATGGCTACACCTTC.

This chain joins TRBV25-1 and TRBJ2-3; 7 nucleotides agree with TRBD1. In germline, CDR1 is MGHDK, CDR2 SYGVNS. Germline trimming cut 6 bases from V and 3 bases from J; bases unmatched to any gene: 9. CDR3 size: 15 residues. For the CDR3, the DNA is TGTGCCAGCAGCCTCCCAGGGGGTTCTACAGATACGCAGTATTTT. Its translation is CASSLPGGSTDTQYF.

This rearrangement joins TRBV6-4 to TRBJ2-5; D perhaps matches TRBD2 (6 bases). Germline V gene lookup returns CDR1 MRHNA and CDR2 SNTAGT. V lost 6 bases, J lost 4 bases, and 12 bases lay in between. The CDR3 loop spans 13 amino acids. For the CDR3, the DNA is TGTGCCAGCAGCAAGGAGGGCGGAGAGACCCAGTACTTC. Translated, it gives CASSKEGGETQYF.

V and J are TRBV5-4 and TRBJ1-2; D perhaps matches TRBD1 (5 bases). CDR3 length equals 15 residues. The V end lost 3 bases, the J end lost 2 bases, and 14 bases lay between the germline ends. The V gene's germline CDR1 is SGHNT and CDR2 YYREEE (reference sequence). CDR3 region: CASSWRDRANYGYTF. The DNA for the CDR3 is TGTGCCAGCAGCTGGCGGGACCGAGCAAACTATGGCTACACCTTC.